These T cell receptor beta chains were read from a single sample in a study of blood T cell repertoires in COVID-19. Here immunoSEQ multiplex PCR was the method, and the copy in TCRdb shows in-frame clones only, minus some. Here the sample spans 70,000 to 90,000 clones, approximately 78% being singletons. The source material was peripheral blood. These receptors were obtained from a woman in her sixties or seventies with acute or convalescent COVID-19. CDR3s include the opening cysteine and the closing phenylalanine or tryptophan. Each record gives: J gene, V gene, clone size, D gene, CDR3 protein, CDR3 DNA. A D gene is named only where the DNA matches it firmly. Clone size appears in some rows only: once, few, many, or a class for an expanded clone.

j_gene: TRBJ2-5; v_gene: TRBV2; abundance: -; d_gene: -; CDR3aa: CASSLEGGRGEETQYF; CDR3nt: TGTGCCAGCAGTCTGGAGGGGGGGCGCGGGGAGGAGACCCAGTACTTC
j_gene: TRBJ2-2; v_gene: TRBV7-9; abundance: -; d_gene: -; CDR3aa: CASSLGGSLPGELFF; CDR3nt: TGTGCCAGCAGCTTAGGAGGAAGCCTTCCCGGGGAGCTGTTTTTT
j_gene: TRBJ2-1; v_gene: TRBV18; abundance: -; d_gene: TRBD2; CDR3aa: CASSFPSGLNNEQFF; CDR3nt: TGTGCCAGCTCATTCCCTAGCGGATTGAACAATGAGCAGTTCTTC
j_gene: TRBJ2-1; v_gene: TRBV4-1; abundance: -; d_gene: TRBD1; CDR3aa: CASSHIIVQGARKEQFF; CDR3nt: TGCGCCAGCAGCCACATTATAGTCCAGGGGGCTAGAAAAGAGCAGTTCTTC
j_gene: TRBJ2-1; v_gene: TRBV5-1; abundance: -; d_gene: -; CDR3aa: CASSPQLNEQFF; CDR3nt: TGCGCCAGCAGCCCCCAGTTGAATGAGCAGTTCTTC
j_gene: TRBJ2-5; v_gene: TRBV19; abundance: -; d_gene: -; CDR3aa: CASSISARETQYF; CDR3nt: TGTGCCAGTAGTATTAGCGCTCGGGAGACCCAGTACTTC
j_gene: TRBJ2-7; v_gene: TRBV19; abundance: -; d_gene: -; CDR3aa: CASSKLGQGYEQYF; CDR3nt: TGTGCCAGTAGTAAGTTAGGCCAGGGGTACGAGCAGTACTTC
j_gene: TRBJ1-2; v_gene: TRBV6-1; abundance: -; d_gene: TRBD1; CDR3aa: CASSEAWTGTTF; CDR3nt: TGTGCCAGCAGTGAAGCTTGGACAGGCACTACCTTC
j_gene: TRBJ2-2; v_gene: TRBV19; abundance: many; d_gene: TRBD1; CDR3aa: CASRWQGQGAAGELFF; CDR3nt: TGTGCCAGTAGATGGCAGGGACAGGGGGCTGCCGGGGAGCTGTTTTTT
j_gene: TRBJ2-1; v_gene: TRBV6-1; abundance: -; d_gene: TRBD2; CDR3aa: CASSDGSGGAHEQFF; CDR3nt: TGTGCCAGCAGTGATGGTAGCGGGGGGGCCCATGAGCAGTTCTTC
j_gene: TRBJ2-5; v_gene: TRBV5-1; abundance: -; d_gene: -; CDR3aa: CASSLTLGGRAQETQYF; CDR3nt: TGCGCCAGCAGCCTCACACTGGGAGGTAGAGCACAAGAGACCCAGTACTTC
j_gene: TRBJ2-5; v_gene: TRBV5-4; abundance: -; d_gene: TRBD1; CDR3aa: CASSRDRVETQYF; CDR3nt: TGTGCCAGCAGTAGAGACAGGGTCGAGACCCAGTACTTC
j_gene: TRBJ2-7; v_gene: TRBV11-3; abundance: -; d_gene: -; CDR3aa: CASSRSGREQYF; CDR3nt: TGTGCCAGCAGCCGATCTGGGAGGGAGCAGTACTTC
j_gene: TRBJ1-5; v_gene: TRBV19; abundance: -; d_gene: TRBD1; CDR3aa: CASSLKGQLGNQPQHF; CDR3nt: TGTGCCAGTAGCCTTAAGGGACAGCTCGGCAATCAGCCCCAGCATTTT
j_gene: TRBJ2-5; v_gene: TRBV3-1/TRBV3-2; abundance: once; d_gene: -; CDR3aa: CASSQDRGNGGLETQYF; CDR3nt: TGTGCCAGCAGCCAAGATCGGGGTAACGGGGGGCTAGAGACCCAGTACTTC
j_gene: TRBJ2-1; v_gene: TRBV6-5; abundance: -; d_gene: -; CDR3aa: CASKELFKFF; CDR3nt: TGTGCCAGCAAAGAGTTGTTTAAGTTCTTC
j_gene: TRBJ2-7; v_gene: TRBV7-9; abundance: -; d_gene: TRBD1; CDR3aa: CASSQNSRPGGYYEQYF; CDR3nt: TGTGCCAGCAGCCAAAACTCCCGCCCAGGGGGCTACTACGAGCAGTACTTC
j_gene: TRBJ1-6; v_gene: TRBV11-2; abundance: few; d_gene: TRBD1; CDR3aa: CASSGQGSNSPLHF; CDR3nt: TGTGCCAGCAGCGGACAGGGTAGTAATTCACCCCTCCACTTT
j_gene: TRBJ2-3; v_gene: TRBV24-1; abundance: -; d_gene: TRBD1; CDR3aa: CATSGDRPRDTQYF; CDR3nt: TGTGCCACCAGTGGGGACAGGCCACGGGATACGCAGTATTTT
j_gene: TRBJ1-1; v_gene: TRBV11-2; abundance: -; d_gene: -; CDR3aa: CASSLEQAGHTEAFF; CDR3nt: TGTGCCAGCAGCTTAGAGCAGGCGGGCCACACTGAAGCTTTCTTT
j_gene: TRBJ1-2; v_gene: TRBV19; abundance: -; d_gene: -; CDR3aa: CASNPTGWEGYTF; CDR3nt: TGTGCCAGTAACCCCACAGGGTGGGAAGGCTACACCTTC
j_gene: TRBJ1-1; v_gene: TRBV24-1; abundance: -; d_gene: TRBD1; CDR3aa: CATSDPGQGVNTEAFF; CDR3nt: TGTGCCACCAGTGACCCCGGACAGGGAGTGAACACTGAAGCTTTCTTT
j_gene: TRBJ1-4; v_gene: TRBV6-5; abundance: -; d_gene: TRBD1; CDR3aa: CASSYSTGEYEKLFF; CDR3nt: TGTGCCAGCAGTTACTCGACAGGGGAGTATGAAAAACTGTTTTTT
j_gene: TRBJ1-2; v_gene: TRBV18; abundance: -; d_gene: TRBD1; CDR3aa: CASSSTGSDSGYTF; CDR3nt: TGTGCCAGCTCATCGACAGGGTCTGATTCTGGCTACACCTTC
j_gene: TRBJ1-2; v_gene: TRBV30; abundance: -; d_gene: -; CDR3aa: CAWSREANYGYTF; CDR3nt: TGTGCCTGGAGCCGGGAAGCTAACTATGGCTACACCTTC
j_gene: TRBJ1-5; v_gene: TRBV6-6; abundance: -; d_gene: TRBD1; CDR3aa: CASSYRGQVDQPQHF; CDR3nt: TGTGCCAGCAGTTACAGGGGACAGGTTGATCAGCCCCAGCATTTT
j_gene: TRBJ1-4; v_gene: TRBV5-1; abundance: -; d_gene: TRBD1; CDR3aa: CASSFGRGSEKLFF; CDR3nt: TGCGCCAGCAGCTTCGGCAGGGGGAGTGAAAAACTGTTTTTT
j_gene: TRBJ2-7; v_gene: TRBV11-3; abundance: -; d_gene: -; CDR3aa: CASSLGVGQGYEQYF; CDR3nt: TGTGCCAGCAGCTTAGGAGTGGGGCAGGGCTACGAGCAGTACTTC
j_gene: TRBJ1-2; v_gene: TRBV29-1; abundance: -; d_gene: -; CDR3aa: CSVEGRGGGYTF; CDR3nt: TGCAGCGTTGAAGGTCGGGGTGGTGGCTACACCTTC
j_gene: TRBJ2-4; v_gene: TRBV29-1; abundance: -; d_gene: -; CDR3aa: CSVVVSAGVNIQYF; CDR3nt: TGCAGCGTTGTCGTCAGCGCCGGGGTAAACATTCAGTACTTC
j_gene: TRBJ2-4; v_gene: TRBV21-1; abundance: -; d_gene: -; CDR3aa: CASSKAVRVYIQYF; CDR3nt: TGTGCCAGCAGCAAAGCGGTCAGGGTGTACATTCAGTACTTC
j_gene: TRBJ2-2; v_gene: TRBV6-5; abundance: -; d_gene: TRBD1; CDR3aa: CASRARDSPTGELFF; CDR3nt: TGTGCCAGCAGAGCGAGGGACAGCCCCACCGGGGAGCTGTTTTTT
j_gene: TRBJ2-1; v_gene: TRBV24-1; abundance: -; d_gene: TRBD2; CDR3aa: CATSDPGLAGPYNEQFF; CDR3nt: TGTGCCACCAGTGATCCAGGACTAGCGGGGCCCTACAATGAGCAGTTCTTC